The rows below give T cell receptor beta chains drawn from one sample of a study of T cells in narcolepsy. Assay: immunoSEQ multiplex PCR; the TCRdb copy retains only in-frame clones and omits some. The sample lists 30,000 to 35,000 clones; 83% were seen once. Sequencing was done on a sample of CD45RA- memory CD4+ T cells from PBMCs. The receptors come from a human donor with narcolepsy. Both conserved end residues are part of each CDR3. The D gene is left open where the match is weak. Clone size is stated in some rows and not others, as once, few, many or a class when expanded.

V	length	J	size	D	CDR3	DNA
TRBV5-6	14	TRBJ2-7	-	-	CASSLMGETYEQYF	TGTGCCAGCAGCTTGATGGGGGAAACCTACGAGCAGTACTTC
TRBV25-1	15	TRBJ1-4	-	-	CASSEERGVEEKLFF	TGTGCCAGCAGTGAAGAAAGGGGGGTAGAAGAAAAACTGTTTTTT
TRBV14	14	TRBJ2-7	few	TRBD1	CASSKAGTGREQYF	TGTGCCAGCAGCAAAGCCGGGACAGGGCGCGAGCAGTACTTC
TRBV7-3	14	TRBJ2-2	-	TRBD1	CASRRDRSTGELFF	TGTGCCAGCAGACGGGACAGGAGCACCGGGGAGCTGTTTTTT
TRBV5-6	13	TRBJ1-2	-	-	CASSLGENYGYTF	TGTGCCAGCAGCTTGGGGGAGAACTATGGCTACACCTTC
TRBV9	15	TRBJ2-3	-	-	CASSSYRGVTDTQYF	TGTGCCAGCTCTTCCTATCGCGGGGTCACAGATACGCAGTATTTT
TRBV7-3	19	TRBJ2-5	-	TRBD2	CASSSRGLAGGVPRETQYF	TGTGCCAGCAGCTCAAGAGGACTAGCGGGGGGAGTACCAAGAGAGACCCAGTACTTC
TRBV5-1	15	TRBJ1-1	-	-	CASSLKRPTNTEAFF	TGCGCCAGCAGCTTGAAGAGGCCGACGAACACTGAAGCTTTCTTT
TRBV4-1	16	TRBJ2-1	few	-	CASSSQVAMVYNEQFF	TGCGCCAGCAGCTCCCAAGTAGCGATGGTGTACAATGAGCAGTTCTTC
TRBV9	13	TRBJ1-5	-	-	CASSVESDQPQHF	TGTGCCAGCAGCGTAGAAAGTGATCAGCCCCAGCATTTT
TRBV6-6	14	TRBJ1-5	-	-	CASSYSSAGGPQHF	TGTGCCAGCAGTTACTCGTCCGCGGGTGGTCCCCAGCATTTT
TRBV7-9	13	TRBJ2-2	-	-	CASSYGGPGELFF	TGTGCCAGCAGCTATGGGGGACCCGGGGAGCTGTTTTTT
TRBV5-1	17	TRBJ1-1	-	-	CASSLAVGAGMNTEAFF	TGCGCCAGCAGCTTGGCCGTGGGGGCAGGCATGAACACTGAAGCTTTCTTT
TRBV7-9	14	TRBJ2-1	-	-	CASSPIGESAGRFF	TGTGCCAGCAGCCCCATCGGGGAGTCCGCAGGTCGGTTCTTC
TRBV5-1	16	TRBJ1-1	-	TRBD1	CASSSSPTGQSTEAFF	TGCGCCAGCAGCTCTTCTCCGACAGGGCAGAGCACTGAAGCTTTCTTT
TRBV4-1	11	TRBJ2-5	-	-	CASSQGGTQYF	TGCGCCAGCAGCCAAGGGGGGACCCAGTACTTC
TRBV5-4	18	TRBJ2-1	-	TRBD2	CASSPGGSGSSSYNEQFF	TGTGCCAGCAGCCCGGGTGGTAGCGGGAGCAGCTCCTACAATGAGCAGTTCTTC
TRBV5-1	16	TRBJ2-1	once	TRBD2	CASSLRTSGGYNEQFF	TGCGCCAGCAGCTTACGAACTAGCGGGGGTTACAATGAGCAGTTCTTC
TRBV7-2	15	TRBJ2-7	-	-	CASSPLGVSGREQYF	TGTGCCAGCAGCCCCCTGGGGGTCTCGGGGAGGGAGCAGTACTTC
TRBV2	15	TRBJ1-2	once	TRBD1	CASSIAGTAFNGYTF	TGTGCCAGCAGTATAGCCGGGACAGCATTCAATGGCTACACCTTC
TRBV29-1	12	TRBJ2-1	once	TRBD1	CSPGTGGNEQFF	TGCAGCCCCGGGACAGGGGGCAACGAGCAGTTCTTC
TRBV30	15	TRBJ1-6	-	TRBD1	CAWRITRQGESPLHF	TGTGCCTGGAGAATCACCCGACAGGGAGAATCACCCCTCCACTTT
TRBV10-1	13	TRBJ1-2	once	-	CASSLGLNYGYTF	TGCGCCAGCAGCCTAGGACTTAACTATGGCTACACCTTC
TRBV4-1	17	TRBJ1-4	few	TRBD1	CASSPSRDRETNEKLFF	TGCGCCAGCAGCCCGTCCCGGGACAGGGAAACTAATGAAAAACTGTTTTTT
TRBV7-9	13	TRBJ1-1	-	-	CASSLETNTEAFF	TGTGCCAGCAGCTTAGAAACGAACACTGAAGCTTTCTTT
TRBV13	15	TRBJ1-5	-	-	CASSFSTRNNPPQHF	TGTGCCAGCAGCTTCAGTACTCGGAACAACCCGCCCCAGCATTTT
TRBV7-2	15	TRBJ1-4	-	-	CASSLEGLAGEKLFF	TGTGCCAGCAGCTTAGAGGGGCTAGCTGGGGAAAAACTGTTTTTT
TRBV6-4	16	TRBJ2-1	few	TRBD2	CASSVTSGGGDNEQFF	TGTGCCAGCAGTGTCACTAGCGGGGGAGGGGACAATGAGCAGTTCTTC
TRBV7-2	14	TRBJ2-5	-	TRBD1	CASSLGTGRETQYF	TGTGCCAGCAGCCTCGGGACAGGGCGAGAGACCCAGTACTTC
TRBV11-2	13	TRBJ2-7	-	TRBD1	CASSLGDSNEQYF	TGTGCCAGCAGCTTGGGGGACAGCAACGAGCAGTACTTC
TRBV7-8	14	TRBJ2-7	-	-	CASSLDGGPYEQYF	TGTGCCAGCAGCTTGGACGGGGGGCCCTACGAGCAGTACTTC
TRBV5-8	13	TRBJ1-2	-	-	CATTPRVGYGYTF	TGTGCCACCACCCCCAGGGTGGGCTATGGCTACACCTTC
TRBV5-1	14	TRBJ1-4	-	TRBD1	CASSPGTGNEKLFF	TGCGCCAGCAGCCCAGGGACAGGGAATGAAAAACTGTTTTTT